This T cell receptor (beta chain) originates from a study of T cells in Graves' hyperthyroidism and ophthalmopathy. Study-level results: Appearing also in blood were most of the thyroid clonotypes expanded above 0.001. The model forecast ophthalmopathy, anticipating it by a median about 6.5 months before onset.

As to this clonotype: Antigen unknown.

RNA transcripts yielded amplified TCR beta CDR3 regions. When the TCR CDR3 underwent first-round RT-PCR, the HTBI primer set was used. TCRdb analysed the multiplex PCR reads with MiXCR anew, one entry per CDR3 protein. The sample records about 520,000 distinct CDR3 sequences, about 20% being singletons. Hyperthyroidism of Graves' type that showed no ophthalmopathy progression within 18 months was stable. Trimming removed 4 bases from V and 7 bases from J, with 8 bases in between. CDR1 is LGHDT, CDR2 YNNKEL, per germline (reference sequence). This CDR3 is built from 13 residues. V is TRBV3-1 and J is TRBJ1-6; D gene unclear. This receptor was taken from a man between 18 and 29 years old with Graves' hyperthyroidism. The specimen was blood. Written as DNA, the CDR3 is TGTGCCAGCAGCCCCCCCGCGAATTCACCCCTCCACTTT. Protein: CASSPPANSPLHF.